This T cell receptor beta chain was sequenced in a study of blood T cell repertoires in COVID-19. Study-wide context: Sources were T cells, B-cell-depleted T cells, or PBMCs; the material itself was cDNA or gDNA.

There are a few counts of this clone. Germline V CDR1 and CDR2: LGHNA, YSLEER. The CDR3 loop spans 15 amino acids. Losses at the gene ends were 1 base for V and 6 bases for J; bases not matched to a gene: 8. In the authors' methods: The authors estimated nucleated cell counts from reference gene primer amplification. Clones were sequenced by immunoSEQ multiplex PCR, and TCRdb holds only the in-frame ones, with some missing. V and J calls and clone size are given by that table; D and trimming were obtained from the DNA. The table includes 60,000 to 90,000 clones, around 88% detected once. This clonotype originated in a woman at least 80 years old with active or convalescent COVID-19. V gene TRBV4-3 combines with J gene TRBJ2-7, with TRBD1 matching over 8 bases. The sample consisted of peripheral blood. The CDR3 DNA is TGCGCCAGCAGCCAAGGGACAGGGACGCCGTCCGAGCAGTACTTC. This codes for CASSQGTGTPSEQYF.